This T cell receptor (beta chain) was captured by sequencing in a study of blood T cell repertoires in COVID-19. Study-level background: PBMCs, B-cell-depleted T cells, or T cells were the source of the cDNA or gDNA that made up the material.

Source study methods: Reference gene primer amplification in the assay estimated nucleated cell counts. Produced via immunoSEQ multiplex PCR; TCRdb's table is partial and in-frame only. The V and J calls and clone size come from that table; D and trimming were worked out from the DNA. The repertoire consists of 350,000 to 450,000 clones, with less than 90% occurring once and the leading ten covering roughly 5.1%. This clone has more than one count but fewer than ten. V gave up 1 base and J gave up 12 bases, with 15 bases separating them. The germline V gene has CDR1 MDHEN and CDR2 SYDVKM. The length of the CDR3 is 13 residues. The cohort comprised adults aged about 18 to 90 years residing in approximately 22 US areas. Clinical histories supplied by participants themselves formed the basis of cohort assignment.

Sequencing was carried out using PBMCs or T cells enriched from blood (not recorded which). This clonotype originated in a woman aged 45-65 years who had recovered from COVID-19. The chain carries TRBV28 and TRBJ1-2; TRBD1 is a possible D gene (6 bases). CDR3 protein: CASSLSGGPGNTF. DNA for the CDR3: TGTGCCAGCAGTTTATCGGGGGGCCCAGGGAACACCTTC.